The 25 T cell receptor beta chains below all came from one sample that was sequenced in a study of CD8+CD57+ T cells in acquired aplastic anemia (dated by TCRdb to 2016 to 2018). Patients chosen for sequencing had shown expansion of CD8+CD57+ cells by flow cytometry. Sequencer: Illumina HiSeq 2000. Genomic DNA was used as template for profiling of TCR beta VDJ combinations and CDR3 sequences. TCRdb ran its own pipeline on the public reads, namely fastp trimming at Q25 and MiXCR clone calling, and kept in-frame beta chains. Every distinct CDR3 protein forms one entry, paired with its most common genes and DNA. Recorded for this sample are approximately 190,000 distinct CDR3 sequences; more than 45% of them occurred a single time. The ten top clones hold 8.5% to 10% of the sample. The material sequenced was sorted CD4+, CD8+, or CD8+CD57+ T cells (not recorded which) from PBMCs. These receptor sequences come from a human donor with aplastic anemia.

The sample holds many counts of this clonotype. Here the CDR3 reads CASSLRGRLNEKLFF. The CDR3 coding sequence is TGTGCCAGCAGTTTAAGGGGACGCCTTAATGAAAAACTGTTTTTT. This sequence joins TRBV12-3 or TRBV12-4 and TRBJ1-4; TRBD1 might be the D (5 bases). V lost 2 bases to trimming and J lost 4 bases, with 11 bases between them. This CDR3 contains 15 residues.

This clonotype has only one observation. The chain uses TRBV7-2 and TRBJ2-1; 7 positions agree with TRBD1. The CDR3 runs to 13 residues. V shed 4 bases and J 6 bases; nucleotides not matched to a gene: 3. The germline V gene encodes CDR1 SGHTA and CDR2 FQGNSA. This CDR3 reads CASSSHRGNEQFF. CDR3 coding DNA: TGTGCCAGCAGCTCACACAGGGGCAATGAGCAGTTCTTC.

V gene TRBV5-1 combines with J gene TRBJ1-1; unclear D gene. The V gene lost 0 bases and the J gene lost 4 bases, with 10 bases spanning the gap. The CDR3 length is 14 residues. Germline V gene sequence: CDR1 SGHRS, CDR2 YFSETQ. The CDR3 nucleotides are TGCGCCAGCAGCTTGGGGCAGCTAATCACTGAAGCTTTCTTT. Residues: CASSLGQLITEAFF.

The CDR3 spells CASSDVGTYEQYF. In DNA form, the CDR3 reads TGTGCCAGCAGTGATGTGGGGACCTACGAGCAGTACTTC. This chain connects TRBV2 to TRBJ2-7; D unclear. CDR3 size: 13 residues. Germline loops: CDR1 SNHLY, CDR2 FYNNEI. Trimming shortened V by 3 bases and J by 2 bases, and 8 bases separated the two germline ends.

This clonotype was seen more than once but under ten times. The chain links TRBV2 to TRBJ2-5; D is uncertain. The CDR3 extends over 13 amino acids. Trimming removed 4 bases from V and 2 bases from J, with 8 bases in between. The germline V gene encodes CDR1 SNHLY and CDR2 FYNNEI. The CDR3 region is CASSGFGQETQYF. The CDR3 coding sequence is TGTGCCAGCAGTGGATTCGGGCAAGAGACCCAGTACTTC.

This clonotype has ten or more counts. CDR3 loop: CASSFAGTGGSQYF. The CDR3 DNA sequence: TGTGCCAGCAGCTTCGCCGGGACAGGGGGTTCCCAGTACTTC. The chain uses TRBV11-3 and TRBJ2-5; 11 positions match TRBD1. The CDR3 has 14 residues. CDR1 is SGHNT and CDR2 is YENEEA in the germline V gene. V lost 3 bases, J lost 9 bases, and 6 bases stayed unmatched.

The chain couples TRBV6-5 to TRBJ2-7, with 11 bases lining up with TRBD2. Germline values: CDR1 MNHEY, CDR2 SVGAGI. The CDR3 sequence is 17 residues long. V lost 4 bases to trimming and J lost 1 base; unmatched junction nucleotides: 9. CDR3 loop: CASSSTKTSGSSYEQYF. The CDR3 bases are TGTGCCAGCAGTTCCACCAAAACTAGCGGGAGTTCCTACGAGCAGTACTTC.

A word on this clonotype: The conserved phenylalanine or tryptophan normally closing the CDR3 is absent here, so this likely arose from a read error. The chain joins TRBV7-6 to TRBJ2-5; possible D gene TRBD1, 7 bases. The CDR3 contains 15 residues. Germline V gene sequence: CDR1 SGHVS, CDR2 FNYEAQ. The DNA for the CDR3 is TGTGCCAGCAGCTTAGGGAACAGGGGAGGAGAGGCCCAGTACCTC. It codes for CASSLGNRGGEAQYL.

The chain carries TRBV24-1 and TRBJ2-2; tentative D call: TRBD1 (6 bases). The CDR3 contains 16 residues. CDR1 and CDR2 (germline): KGHDR, SFDVKD. V dropped 7 bases and J dropped 0 bases, with 14 bases sitting between them. CDR3: CATSMPGATNTGELFF. DNA for the CDR3: TGTGCCACCAGCATGCCAGGGGCAACGAACACCGGGGAGCTGTTTTTT.

This clonotype was counted between two and nine times. V and J are TRBV6-5 and TRBJ1-3; 7 bases align to TRBD1. Germline CDR1 is MNHEY and CDR2 is SVGAGI. With V trimmed by 2 bases and J by 2 bases, 6 bases remained unmatched. The CDR3 runs to 16 residues. CDR3 bases: TGTGCCAGCAGTTACCCGACAGGGCGCCCTGGAAACACCATATATTTT. Encoded protein: CASSYPTGRPGNTIYF.

Many counts were recorded for this clonotype. The chain is built from TRBV20-1 and TRBJ2-7; D is tentatively TRBD1 or TRBD2 (5 bases each). V was shortened by 5 bases and J by 6 bases, with 20 bases between the two germline ends. Germline CDR1 DFQATT, CDR2 SNEGSKA (reference sequence). This CDR3 spans 14 amino acids. The DNA for the CDR3 is TGCAGTGCTGTCGACAGAGACTACCATCGCGAGCAGTACTTC. Translation gives CSAVDRDYHREQYF.

The chain combines TRBV7-8 with TRBJ2-1, with 14 bases matching TRBD2. The germline V gene encodes CDR1 SGHVS and CDR2 FQNEAQ. With 5 bases clipped from V and 9 bases from J, the junction kept 6 bases outside the gene matches. The CDR3 spans 15 residues. CDR3 nucleotides: TGTGCCAGCAGCCCGACTAGCGGGGGGGCAGGTGAGCAGTTCTTC. Translated, it gives CASSPTSGGAGEQFF.

The rearrangement joins TRBV29-1 to TRBJ1-2; D remains unclear. Germline CDR1 reads SQVTM; CDR2 reads ANQGSEA. This CDR3 is 12 amino acids long. V was clipped by 6 bases and J by 0 bases, with 8 bases between them. This chain's CDR3 is CSVAPSNYGYTF. CDR3 sequence (DNA): TGCAGCGTGGCCCCATCTAACTATGGCTACACCTTC. The whole variable domain, remainder taken from reference TRBV29-1 and TRBJ1-2, is SAVISQKPSRDICQRGTSLTIQCQVDSQVTMMFWYRQQPGQSLTLIATANQGSEATYESGFVIDKFPISRPNLTFSTLTVSNMSPEDSSIYLCSVAPSNYGYTFGSGTRLTVV.

The chain recombines TRBV20-1 with TRBJ2-7; 8 nucleotides match TRBD2. The trim removed 3 bases at V and 3 bases at J, leaving 1 base unmatched. Germline V gene sequence: CDR1 DFQATT, CDR2 SNEGSKA (reference sequence). The CDR3 length is 12 residues. Here the CDR3 DNA reads TGCAGTGCTAGTCGGGGGGGCTACGAGCAGTACTTC. Protein sequence: CSASRGGYEQYF.

V usage is TRBV19 and J usage is TRBJ1-5, with D possibly TRBD1 on 6 matching bases. The V and J ends lost 4 bases and 4 bases respectively, with 11 bases between them. From germline, CDR1 is LNHDA and CDR2 SQIVND (reference sequence). This CDR3 is 14 amino acids long. In nucleotides, the CDR3 is TGTGCCAGTAGTACCTGGACAGCAAATCAGCCCCAGCATTTT. Amino acids: CASSTWTANQPQHF. The full variable domain, completed using reference TRBV19 and TRBJ1-5, is DGGITQSPKYLFRKEGQNVTLSCEQNLNHDAMYWYRQDPGQGLRLIYYSQIVNDFQKGDIAEGYSVSREKKESFPLTVTSAQKNPTAFYLCASSTWTANQPQHFGDGTRLSIL.

This CDR3 reads CASSQGRGTEAFF. CDR3 bases: TGTGCCAGCAGCCAGGGTAGGGGCACTGAAGCTTTCTTT. The chain links TRBV7-9 to TRBJ1-1, with D perhaps matching TRBD1 (5 bases). This CDR3 has 13 residues. The V end lost 5 bases, the J end lost 4 bases, and 11 bases lay between the germline ends. Germline loops: CDR1 SEHNR, CDR2 FQNEAQ (reference sequence). The whole variable domain, filled in from reference TRBV7-9 and TRBJ1-1, reads DTGVSQNPRHKITKRGQNVTFRCDPISEHNRLYWYRQTLGQGPEFLTYFQNEAQLEKSRLLSDRFSAERPKGSFSTLEIQRTEQGDSAMYLCASSQGRGTEAFFGQGTRLTVV.

The chain has TRBV2 and TRBJ1-2; D is undetermined. V shed 4 bases and J shed 4 bases, with 4 bases lying between them. The CDR3 has 11 amino acids. Germline V gene sequence: CDR1 SNHLY, CDR2 FYNNEI. The CDR3 region is CASSAIYGYTF. As DNA, the CDR3 is TGTGCCAGCAGTGCGATCTATGGCTACACCTTC.

This clonotype came up many times. V is TRBV10-3 and J is TRBJ2-7; 7 bases agree with TRBD2. Per the germline V gene, CDR1 is ENHRY and CDR2 is SYGVKD. The CDR3 length is 14 residues. V lost 8 bases to trimming and J lost 2 bases; unmatched junction nucleotides: 9. In nucleotides, the CDR3 is TGTGCCATCGGTACGACGACTAGCACCTACGAGCAGTACTTC. It specifies CAIGTTTSTYEQYF.

This chain uses TRBV6-4 with TRBJ1-2; D ambiguous. The germline V gene has CDR1 MRHNA and CDR2 SNTAGT. The CDR3 sequence is 9 residues long. Trimming removed 5 bases at V and 8 bases at J, with 3 bases between. The CDR3 nucleotides are TGTGCCAGCAGTCCCGGCTACACCTTC. Translated, it gives CASSPGYTF.

The V call is TRBV11-1, the J call TRBJ2-7, with D perhaps TRBD2 (5 bases). There are 16 residues in the CDR3. The V gene's germline CDR1 is SGHAT and CDR2 FQDESV (reference sequence). V lost 0 bases to trimming and J lost 2 bases, with 14 bases between them. CDR3 bases: TGTGCCAGCAGCTTAGCCGGGCTAGCTGCGGCCTACGAGCAGTACTTC. This sequence encodes CASSLAGLAAAYEQYF. The entire variable domain, with the rest obtained from reference TRBV11-1 and TRBJ2-7, is as follows: EAEVAQSPRYKITEKSQAVAFWCDPISGHATLYWYRQILGQGPELLVQFQDESVVDDSQLPKDRFSAERLKGVDSTLKIQPAELGDSAMYLCASSLAGLAAAYEQYFGPGTRLTVT.

This clonotype was recorded at least ten times. CDR3 nucleotides: TGCAGTGCTAGAATGGTGGTGGGCACTGAAGCTTTCTTT. Its translation is CSARMVVGTEAFF. The chain has TRBV20-1 and TRBJ1-1; no reliable D call. The CDR3 covers 13 residues. Germline V gene lookup returns CDR1 DFQATT and CDR2 SNEGSKA (reference sequence). V dropped 2 bases and J dropped 4 bases, with 11 bases sitting between them.

This chain uses TRBV28 with TRBJ2-3; D may be TRBD1 (6 bases). Germline lookup yields CDR1 MDHEN and CDR2 SYDVKM. The V gene lost 3 bases and the J gene lost 3 bases, with 13 bases spanning the gap. The CDR3 runs to 15 residues. CDR3 coding DNA: TGTGCCAGCAGTTTGACTACAGGGATGACAGATACGCAGTATTTT. It is translated as CASSLTTGMTDTQYF.

The CDR3 DNA sequence: TGTGCCAGCACCCGAGACAGGACTAATGAGCAGTTCTTC. It is translated as CASTRDRTNEQFF. The V gene is TRBV3-1, the J gene TRBJ2-1; TRBD1 might be the D (6 bases). CDR3 length: 13 amino acids. Between the trimmed V and J ends, which lost 7 bases and 7 bases, there was a span of 14 bases. Germline values: CDR1 LGHDT, CDR2 YNNKEL (reference sequence).

This clonotype has only a few counts. The chain joins TRBV6-4 to TRBJ1-6, with TRBD1 matching over 7 bases. This CDR3 is built from 15 residues. V was pared by 3 bases and J by 7 bases, with 6 bases of the junction left unmatched. Germline lookup yields CDR1 MRHNA and CDR2 SNTAGT. In nucleotides, the CDR3 is TGTGCCAGCAGTGAAGTGGAACAGGGGAATTCACCCCTCCACTTT. Protein: CASSEVEQGNSPLHF.

This chain joins TRBV19 and TRBJ2-3, with unresolved D. V was trimmed by 6 bases and J by 2 bases, leaving 9 bases between them. CDR3 size: 13 residues. From germline, CDR1 is LNHDA and CDR2 SQIVND (reference sequence). The CDR3 protein is CASSSSYTDTQYF. The CDR3 coding sequence is TGTGCCAGTAGCAGTAGTTACACAGATACGCAGTATTTT.